This T cell receptor beta chain was sequenced during a study of shared clonotypes between healthy human individuals. Study-level findings and limits: Across subsets, estimated richness was generally greater for naive than for memory populations.

Of note for this clone: Its antigen is not known.

Sequencing used immunoSEQ multiplex PCR; TCRdb keeps in-frame clones, though not all of them. The repertoire holds approximately 1,500,000 clones, with more than 95% as singletons. This CDR3 is 14 amino acids long. Trimming at V came to 7 bases and at J to 6 bases, leaving 4 bases not matched to a gene. Germline V gives CDR1 WSHSY, CDR2 SAAADI. Naive CD4+ cells were CD45RA-selected; the remaining cells were memory. Specimen: naive CD4+ T cells sorted from blood. Subset indicated: CD45RA+ positively selected. This TCR came from a man aged 25 to 45 in good health. The J gene is TRBJ2-1, the V gene TRBV10-2; 12 nucleotides agree with TRBD2. CDR3 DNA sequence: TGCGCCAGCATAAGACTAGCGGGAGCCAATGAGCAGTTCTTC. Amino acid sequence: CASIRLAGANEQFF.